The 29 T cell receptor beta chains below come from one sample, sequenced in a study of blood T cell repertoires in COVID-19. Only in-frame clones appear in the TCRdb table, and some are missing; sequencing was by immunoSEQ multiplex PCR. Of approximately 120,000 clones listed, around 90% are singletons. Sequencing was performed on peripheral blood. The receptor set was obtained from a man aged 50 or older with COVID-19, enrolled during active disease.

This rearrangement joins TRBV6-5 to TRBJ2-3; the match to TRBD2 covers 8 bases. V lost 4 bases and J lost 3; bases outside the gene matches: 0. The CDR3 is 13 residues long. CDR1 MNHEY and CDR2 SVGAGI come from the germline V gene. CDR3 residues: CASSLAGTDTQYF. CDR3 coding DNA: TGTGCCAGCAGTTTAGCGGGGACAGATACGCAGTATTTT.

V usage is TRBV20-1 and J usage is TRBJ1-5; TRBD1 might be the D (6 bases). V was cut by 3 bases and J by 0 bases, with 18 bases left in between. Germline-derived CDR1 and CDR2 are DFQATT and SNEGSKA (reference sequence). The CDR3 length is 17 residues. The CDR3 protein is CSASSPPGTNSNQPQHF. In DNA form, the CDR3 reads TGCAGTGCTAGTAGTCCGCCGGGGACAAATAGCAATCAGCCCCAGCATTTT.

This chain links TRBV2 with TRBJ2-7, with D possibly TRBD2 on 6 matching bases. The germline gives CDR1 SNHLY, CDR2 FYNNEI. This CDR3 has 15 amino acids. The V gene lost 5 bases and the J gene lost 5 bases, with 19 bases spanning the gap. CDR3 sequence: CASSPRTNEMNEQYF. CDR3 sequence (DNA): TGTGCCAGCAGTCCCCGGACTAACGAAATGAACGAGCAGTACTTC.

In its sample, this clone was seen a few times. The rearrangement uses TRBV4-1 and TRBJ2-2; D not resolved. Trimming pared 2 bases from V and 0 bases from J, leaving 16 bases between. Germline CDR1 and CDR2: MGHRA and YSYEKL. This CDR3 contains 18 residues. CDR3 region: CASSQLILPIANTGELFF. CDR3 coding DNA: TGCGCCAGCAGCCAACTTATTTTACCTATTGCGAACACCGGGGAGCTGTTTTTT.

J is TRBJ2-5 and V is TRBV5-4; weak D call: TRBD2 (5 bases). V lost 3 bases and J 4 bases, leaving 10 bases between the germline ends. Looked up from germline, CDR1 is SGHNT and CDR2 is YYREEE (reference sequence). The CDR3 length is 13 residues. As DNA, the CDR3 is TGTGCCAGCAGCTCCACTAGGTCAGAGACCCAGTACTTC. Protein product: CASSSTRSETQYF.

The CDR3 region is CASSSPGTGGLQAYEQYF. The CDR3 DNA reads as TGTGCCAGCAGTTCTCCCGGGACAGGGGGCCTTCAGGCCTACGAGCAGTACTTC. This rearrangement joins TRBV28 to TRBJ2-7; TRBD1 aligns across 12 bases. Germline V gene sequence: CDR1 MDHEN, CDR2 SYDVKM. V dropped 4 bases and J dropped 2; count of bases not matched to a gene: 12. This CDR3 comprises 18 residues.

The V call is TRBV12-5, the J call TRBJ2-3; 7 bases line up with TRBD1. V gave up 1 base and J gave up 3 bases; unmatched junction bases: 4. Germline V CDR1 and CDR2: LGHNT, FRNRAP. The CDR3 has 15 residues. The CDR3 sequence is CASGLGQGLTDTQYF. Here the CDR3 DNA reads TGTGCTAGTGGTTTGGGACAGGGTCTAACAGATACGCAGTATTTT. The full variable domain, with the rest looked up from reference TRBV12-5 and TRBJ2-3, is DARVTQTPRHKVTEMGQEVTMRCQPILGHNTVFWYRQTMMQGLELLAYFRNRAPLDDSGMPKDRFSAEMPDATLATLKIQPSEPRDSAVYFCASGLGQGLTDTQYFGPGTRLTVL.

The CDR3 reads CASSSSGNTEAFF. The CDR3 nucleotides read TGCGCCAGCAGCTCCAGTGGGAACACTGAAGCTTTCTTT. V is TRBV5-1 and J is TRBJ1-1; D uncertain. Germline loops: CDR1 SGHRS, CDR2 YFSETQ. CDR3 length: 13 amino acids. The ends were cut back, 3 bases at V and 1 base at J, with 7 bases in the middle. Variable domain in full (rest from reference TRBV5-1 and TRBJ1-1): KAGVTQTPRYLIKTRGQQVTLSCSPISGHRSVSWYQQTPGQGLQFLFEYFSETQRNKGNFPGRFSGRQFSNSRSEMNVSTLELGDSALYLCASSSSGNTEAFFGQGTRLTVV.

The rearrangement uses TRBV18 and TRBJ2-5, with D unresolved. CDR1 is KGHSH, CDR2 LQKENI, per germline. Trimming pared 6 bases from V and 1 base from J, leaving 3 bases between. The CDR3 covers 11 residues. The CDR3 loop reads CASSRQETQYF. The CDR3 region has the DNA TGTGCCAGCTCCCGCCAAGAGACCCAGTACTTC.

This clone was seen more than once but under ten times. This sequence joins TRBV10-1 and TRBJ2-1; 7 bases are a match to TRBD2. The germline gives CDR1 WNHNN, CDR2 SYGVQD (reference sequence). V shed 2 bases, J shed 7 bases, and the junction held 8 bases outside the gene matches. This CDR3 region has 15 residues. The CDR3 sequence is CASSEKGRVGNEQFF. The CDR3 DNA sequence: TGCGCCAGCAGTGAGAAAGGGAGGGTTGGAAATGAGCAGTTCTTC.

CDR3 nucleotides: TGTGCCACCAGCATCGCTAGCGGGAGGCCAGATACGCAGTATTTT. Residues: CATSIASGRPDTQYF. V and J are TRBV15 and TRBJ2-3, with 11 bases fitting TRBD2. The CDR3 runs to 15 residues. The trim removed 4 bases at V and 4 bases at J, leaving 4 bases unmatched. The germline V gene has CDR1 LNHNV and CDR2 YYDKDF (reference sequence). The full variable domain, its missing parts supplied by reference TRBV15 and TRBJ2-3, is DAMVIQNPRYQVTQFGKPVTLSCSQTLNHNVMYWYQQKSSQAPKLLFHYYDKDFNNEADTPDNFQSRRPNTSFCFLDIRSPGLGDTAMYLCATSIASGRPDTQYFGPGTRLTVL.

V usage is TRBV7-8 and J usage is TRBJ2-2; 7 bases are shared with TRBD2. V lost 1 base to trimming and J lost 5 bases; unmatched junction nucleotides: 4. The CDR3 totals 15 residues. Germline loops: CDR1 SGHVS, CDR2 FQNEAQ. The CDR3 loop is CASSLGRAGTGELFF. The CDR3 region has the DNA TGTGCCAGCAGCTTAGGGCGAGCGGGGACCGGGGAGCTGTTTTTT.

DNA for the CDR3: TGTGCCAGCAGTTTAGACCGGGAGTCAGGCAATGAGCAGTTCTTC. Translation gives CASSLDRESGNEQFF. The chain links TRBV27 to TRBJ2-1; D might be TRBD2 (6 bases). Germline CDR1 reads MNHEY; CDR2 reads SMNVEV (reference sequence). The CDR3 has 15 amino acids. V gave up 2 bases and J gave up 6 bases, with 14 bases separating them.

J is TRBJ2-1 and V is TRBV7-9; weak D call: TRBD2 (6 bases). V was shortened by 1 base and J by 3 bases, with 10 bases between the two germline ends. The CDR3 has 15 amino acids. CDR1 is SEHNR and CDR2 is FQNEAQ in the germline V gene (reference sequence). The CDR3 protein is CASSLDGGNYNEQFF. DNA for the CDR3: TGTGCCAGCAGCTTAGATGGCGGGAACTACAATGAGCAGTTCTTC.

The chain links TRBV2 to TRBJ2-5, with 9 bases lining up with TRBD2. CDR1 is SNHLY and CDR2 is FYNNEI in the germline V gene. The CDR3 contains 14 residues. The trim removed 6 bases at V and 3 bases at J, leaving 5 bases unmatched. The CDR3 DNA reads TGTGCCAGCAGGGAGACTAGCGGAGAAGAGACCCAGTACTTC. It encodes CASRETSGEETQYF.

The rearrangement links TRBV4-3 to TRBJ2-5; 7 positions match TRBD1. The V gene end was trimmed by 1 base and the J gene end by 5 bases; junction bases not matched to a gene: 4. Germline CDR1 reads LGHNA; CDR2 reads YSLEER. The CDR3 is made up of 14 amino acids. The DNA for the CDR3 is TGCGCCAGCAGCCAAGGACAGGGCGCGGAGACCCAGTACTTC. Its translation: CASSQGQGAETQYF.

In DNA form, the CDR3 reads TGCGCCAGCAGCTTGGCCTTGGCAAACGAGCAGTTCTTC. Protein product: CASSLALANEQFF. J is TRBJ2-1 and V is TRBV5-1; D remains ambiguous. Germline-derived CDR1 and CDR2 are SGHRS and YFSETQ. V lost 0 bases to trimming and J lost 10 bases, with 11 bases between them. There are 13 residues in the CDR3.

The gene calls are TRBV7-9 and TRBJ2-5; TRBD1 is a possible D gene (5 bases). The V end lost 3 bases, the J end lost 2 bases, and 13 bases lay between the germline ends. From germline, CDR1 is SEHNR and CDR2 FQNEAQ (reference sequence). The CDR3 length is 15 residues. The CDR3 DNA reads TGTGCCAGCAGCTTTACCGCCAGGGAACAAGAGACCCAGTACTTC. Its translation is CASSFTAREQETQYF. Full variable domain (rest looked up from reference TRBV7-9 and TRBJ2-5): DTGVSQNPRHKITKRGQNVTFRCDPISEHNRLYWYRQTLGQGPEFLTYFQNEAQLEKSRLLSDRFSAERPKGSFSTLEIQRTEQGDSAMYLCASSFTAREQETQYFGPGTRLLVL.

The rearrangement links TRBV7-2 to TRBJ2-3, with D unclear. This CDR3 has 13 amino acids. From germline, CDR1 is SGHTA and CDR2 FQGNSA. V lost 4 bases and J 3 bases, leaving 8 bases between the germline ends. CDR3 in DNA: TGTGCCAGCAGCTCCCCCAATACAGATACGCAGTATTTT. Amino acids: CASSSPNTDTQYF.

This chain links TRBV19 with TRBJ1-1, with D tentatively TRBD1 (6 bases). With 8 bases removed from V and 6 bases from J, the gap between germline ends came to 16 bases. The CDR3 contains 13 residues. Germline CDR1 LNHDA, CDR2 SQIVND (reference sequence). The CDR3 DNA reads TGTGCCAGTCTCCCAACAGGGCTCGCTGAAGCTTTCTTT. It specifies CASLPTGLAEAFF.

The chain has TRBV2 and TRBJ2-1; 10 bases are a match to TRBD1. CDR1 SNHLY and CDR2 FYNNEI come from the germline V gene. This CDR3 is built from 14 residues. V lost 6 bases to trimming and J lost 4 bases; unmatched junction nucleotides: 3. This CDR3 is CASSPGQGYNEQFF. The CDR3 DNA reads as TGTGCCAGCAGCCCGGGACAGGGGTACAATGAGCAGTTCTTC.

The rearrangement links TRBV10-2 to TRBJ2-7; 7 bases agree with TRBD1. The V and J ends lost 4 bases and 5 bases, in that order; junction bases with no gene match: 14. CDR1 is WSHSY and CDR2 is SAAADI in the germline V gene. The CDR3 sequence is 16 residues long. This CDR3 reads CASSAAQGVRSNEQYV. Here the CDR3 DNA reads TGCGCCAGCAGTGCCGCCCAGGGGGTGCGAAGTAACGAGCAGTACGTC.

The chain links TRBV20-1 to TRBJ2-5; TRBD2 is a possible D gene (5 bases). CDR3 size: 11 residues. V was cut by 7 bases and J by 6 bases, with 12 bases left in between. Germline loops: CDR1 DFQATT, CDR2 SNEGSKA (reference sequence). CDR3: CSGLLAQTQYF. DNA of the CDR3: TGCAGTGGCTTATTAGCGCAGACCCAGTACTTC.

J is TRBJ1-3 and V is TRBV5-5; the D is unclear. This CDR3 spans 15 amino acids. Per the germline V gene, CDR1 is SGHKS and CDR2 is YYEKEE (reference sequence). Trimming cost V 2 bases and J 0 bases, with 9 bases left between them. CDR3 bases: TGTGCCAGCAGCTTATCCTCGGGCTCTGGAAACACCATATATTTT. Amino acid sequence: CASSLSSGSGNTIYF.

The chain is built from TRBV19 and TRBJ1-1, with 7 positions matching TRBD1. Germline V CDR1 and CDR2: LNHDA, SQIVND (reference sequence). This CDR3 has 12 residues. Trimming cost V 3 bases and J 7 bases; bases outside gene matches: 2. CDR3 bases: TGTGCCAGTAGTATCCGGGACAGTGAAGCTTTCTTT. This codes for CASSIRDSEAFF.

V and J are TRBV15 and TRBJ2-2; D may be TRBD1 (6 bases). The CDR3 length is 15 residues. Germline loops: CDR1 LNHNV, CDR2 YYDKDF (reference sequence). Trimming pared 4 bases from V and 0 bases from J, leaving 9 bases between. Here the CDR3 DNA reads TGTGCCACCAGCACCGGGACACCGAACACCGGGGAGCTGTTTTTT. It codes for CATSTGTPNTGELFF.

This chain links TRBV5-1 with TRBJ2-7; the D is unclear. Between the trimmed V and J ends, which lost 7 bases and 0 bases, there was a span of 8 bases. Germline V gene data show CDR1 as SGHRS and CDR2 as YFSETQ. This CDR3 spans 12 amino acids. CDR3 amino acids: CASGQNSYEQYF. The CDR3 nucleotides are TGCGCCAGCGGGCAGAACTCCTACGAGCAGTACTTC.

CDR3 in DNA: TGTGCCAGTAGTAGCCCGACAGGCGTCAATCAGCCCCAGCATTTT. Encoded protein: CASSSPTGVNQPQHF. This rearrangement joins TRBV19 to TRBJ1-5, with D tentatively TRBD1 (6 bases). The CDR3 runs 15 residues. Germline loops: CDR1 LNHDA, CDR2 SQIVND (reference sequence). V was trimmed by 4 bases and J by 3 bases, leaving 13 bases between them.

The gene calls are TRBV19 and TRBJ1-4; no clear D. Germline V lookup: CDR1 LNHDA, CDR2 SQIVND (reference sequence). The CDR3 extends over 19 amino acids. The V and J ends lost 2 bases and 0 bases respectively, with 19 bases between them. This CDR3 is CASSIRPNVGAATNEKLFF. The CDR3 DNA is TGTGCCAGTAGTATACGGCCCAACGTAGGAGCGGCAACTAATGAAAAACTGTTTTTT.